The 32 T cell receptor beta chains below come from one sample, sequenced in a study of spatial heterogeneity in lung cancer. Time point specified: sample taken at primary tumor resection. MiXCR, applied by TCRdb to the 5' RACE reads, yields one record per CDR3 protein. Of 90,000 to 95,000 distinct CDR3 sequences in the sample, approximately 12% were seen once. Sample: PBMCs, taken at surgery. These receptors originate from a male donor with early-stage non-small cell lung cancer.

This clonotype was found many times. The chain combines TRBV18 with TRBJ1-1; possibly TRBD1 for D (5 bases). The germline V gene encodes CDR1 KGHSH and CDR2 LQKENI. V shed 2 bases and J shed 1 base, with 8 bases lying between them. The CDR3 sequence is 14 residues long. The CDR3 here is CASSPGQGNTEAFF. The DNA for the CDR3 is TGTGCCAGCTCACCAGGGCAGGGGAACACTGAAGCTTTCTTT.

This clonotype has ten or more counts. This chain links TRBV30 with TRBJ2-3; 8 positions agree with TRBD2. Germline-derived CDR1 and CDR2 are GTSNPN and SVGIG (reference sequence). The CDR3 runs to 14 residues. With 5 bases clipped from V and 6 bases from J, the junction kept 10 bases outside the gene matches. The chain's CDR3 is CAWATAGEVDTQYF. The CDR3 coding sequence is TGTGCCTGGGCGACAGCGGGGGAGGTTGATACGCAGTATTTT.

The gene calls are TRBV29-1 and TRBJ2-3; tentatively, D is TRBD1 (6 bases). Trimming took 4 bases from V and 4 from J, leaving 6 bases between them. The germline V gene encodes CDR1 SQVTM and CDR2 ANQGSEA. The CDR3 has 11 residues. The CDR3 spells CSVGTADTQYF. The CDR3 DNA reads TGCAGCGTTGGGACAGCAGATACGCAGTATTTT.

This clonotype was picked up a small number of times. The rearrangement joins TRBV7-3 to TRBJ2-2; D is possibly TRBD1 (5 bases). V shed 5 bases and J shed 1 base, with 8 bases lying between them. Germline CDR1 and CDR2: SGHTA and FQGTGA. The CDR3 consists of 14 residues. CDR3 amino acids: CASSRTQNTGELFF. The CDR3 nucleotides read TGTGCCAGCAGCCGGACACAGAACACCGGGGAGCTGTTTTTT.

This rearrangement joins TRBV5-4 to TRBJ2-2, with no clear D. Trimming removed 4 bases from V and 6 bases from J, with 16 bases in between. The germline gives CDR1 SGHNT, CDR2 YYREEE (reference sequence). The CDR3 runs 15 residues. CDR3 amino acids: CASSPEFPLAGELFF. The DNA of the CDR3 is TGTGCCAGCAGCCCTGAATTTCCCCTGGCCGGGGAGCTGTTTTTT. Full variable domain (rest looked up from reference TRBV5-4 and TRBJ2-2): ETGVTQSPTHLIKTRGQQVTLRCSSQSGHNTVSWYQQALGQGPQFIFQYYREEENGRGNFPPRFSGLQFPNYSSELNVNALELDDSALYLCASSPEFPLAGELFFGEGSRLTVL.

This clonotype was detected only once. The chain recombines TRBV7-2 with TRBJ2-2; no reliable D call. This CDR3 has 15 residues. The germline V and J ends were trimmed by 5 bases and 5 bases, with 15 bases remaining between them. Germline V gene data show CDR1 as SGHTA and CDR2 as FQGNSA. Here the CDR3 reads CASSIPELGTGELFF. CDR3 nucleotide sequence: TGTGCCAGCAGCATTCCAGAATTAGGAACCGGGGAGCTGTTTTTT.

This clonotype came up a few times. This rearrangement joins TRBV20-1 to TRBJ2-7; TRBD1 matches at 8 bases. The V and J ends lost 3 bases and 4 bases, in that order; junction bases with no gene match: 8. The CDR3 is made up of 14 amino acids. Germline V lookup: CDR1 DFQATT, CDR2 SNEGSKA (reference sequence). The CDR3 region has the DNA TGCAGTGCTAGTGGAGGACAGGGTGGGTACGAGCAGTACTTC. This translates into CSASGGQGGYEQYF.

The genes are TRBV6-5 and TRBJ2-7; weak D call: TRBD1 (6 bases). This CDR3 region has 13 residues. Between the trimmed V and J ends, which lost 6 bases and 2 bases, there was a span of 11 bases. CDR1 MNHEY and CDR2 SVGAGI come from the germline V gene. The DNA for the CDR3 is TGTGCCAGCAGCCGGGACAACACCTACGAGCAGTACTTC. It specifies CASSRDNTYEQYF.

The chain is built from TRBV27 and TRBJ1-6, with 7 bases lining up with TRBD1. V shed 3 bases and J 8 bases; nucleotides not matched to a gene: 4. Germline-derived CDR1 and CDR2 are MNHEY and SMNVEV (reference sequence). CDR3 length: 14 residues. The DNA for the CDR3 is TGTGCCAGCAGTTTCCGGGACAGCGATTCACCCCTCCACTTT. Protein: CASSFRDSDSPLHF.

This clonotype has at least ten counts. This chain uses TRBV4-3 with TRBJ1-3; D is unclear. Trimming shortened V by 0 bases and J by 4 bases, and 7 bases separated the two germline ends. The CDR3 extends over 14 amino acids. Germline CDR1 is LGHNA and CDR2 is YSLEER. The CDR3 nucleotides read TGCGCCAGCAGCCAAGATGACATCGGAAACACCATATATTTT. Residues: CASSQDDIGNTIYF.

This clonotype occurred a few times. This chain uses TRBV9 with TRBJ2-3; no clear D. V lost 0 bases, J lost 5 bases, and 10 bases lay in between. Germline values: CDR1 SGDLS, CDR2 YYNGEE. This CDR3 is 14 amino acids long. The CDR3 DNA reads TGTGCCAGCAGCGTAGAAAGGATGGAAGATACGCAGTATTTT. As protein: CASSVERMEDTQYF.

The V call is TRBV14, the J call TRBJ1-3; D is possibly TRBD1 (5 bases). Germline lookup yields CDR1 SGHDN and CDR2 FVKESK. The CDR3 covers 13 residues. Trimming shortened V by 2 bases and J by 5 bases, and 7 bases separated the two germline ends. The CDR3 loop is CASSQRGRNTIYF. DNA of the CDR3: TGTGCCAGCAGCCAACGGGGGAGAAACACCATATATTTT.

This clonotype was counted a few times. V gene TRBV27 combines with J gene TRBJ2-1; 9 bases match TRBD1. The CDR3 sequence is 15 residues long. CDR1 MNHEY and CDR2 SMNVEV come from the germline V gene (reference sequence). V shed 0 bases, J shed 7 bases, and the junction held 4 bases outside the gene matches. The CDR3 sequence: CASSLSYRGLNEQFF. The CDR3 nucleotides read TGTGCCAGCAGTTTATCGTACAGGGGGCTGAATGAGCAGTTCTTC.

There are a few counts of this clonotype. V usage is TRBV5-5 and J usage is TRBJ2-1, with D tentatively TRBD1 (5 bases). Trimming took off 0 bases at V and 10 bases at J, with 17 bases between the two ends. The germline V gene encodes CDR1 SGHKS and CDR2 YYEKEE (reference sequence). CDR3 length equals 15 residues. CDR3 in amino acids: CASSLDDNLWGEQFF. CDR3 in DNA: TGTGCCAGCAGCTTGGATGACAACCTCTGGGGCGAGCAGTTCTTC.

This clonotype was seen many times. V gene TRBV5-5 combines with J gene TRBJ2-7; the match to TRBD1 covers 11 bases. Trimming cost V 5 bases and J 4 bases; bases outside gene matches: 8. The CDR3 has 15 amino acids. Germline CDR1 is SGHKS and CDR2 is YYEKEE (reference sequence). The CDR3 DNA reads TGTGCCAGCAGACTGGGACAGGGGGTCCAGTACGAGCAGTACTTC. Amino acids: CASRLGQGVQYEQYF. Full variable domain (missing parts from reference TRBV5-5 and TRBJ2-7): DAGVTQSPTHLIKTRGQQVTLRCSPISGHKSVSWYQQVLGQGPQFIFQYYEKEERGRGNFPDRFSARQFPNYSSELNVNALLLGDSALYLCASRLGQGVQYEQYFGPGTRLTVT.

A few counts support this clonotype. J is TRBJ2-1 and V is TRBV27; D call uncertain. Trimming shortened V by 8 bases and J by 4 bases, and 3 bases separated the two germline ends. Germline V gene sequence: CDR1 MNHEY, CDR2 SMNVEV (reference sequence). There are 10 residues in the CDR3. The CDR3 DNA reads as TGTGCCAGCGGGTACAATGAGCAGTTCTTC. Its protein product is CASGYNEQFF.

This clonotype appeared a few times. The rearrangement joins TRBV20-1 to TRBJ2-4, with D unresolved. With 0 bases removed from V and 1 base from J, the gap between germline ends came to 13 bases. The CDR3 runs 16 residues. Germline V gives CDR1 DFQATT, CDR2 SNEGSKA (reference sequence). In nucleotides, the CDR3 is TGCAGTGCTAGAGATTCGTCAGGATGGGCCAAAAACATTCAGTACTTC. This sequence encodes CSARDSSGWAKNIQYF.

In this sample, this clonotype turned up a few times. The chain recombines TRBV10-3 with TRBJ2-1, with D perhaps TRBD2 (7 bases). CDR3 length: 14 amino acids. In germline, CDR1 is ENHRY, CDR2 SYGVKD. V was cut by 4 bases and J by 7 bases, with 14 bases left in between. The DNA of the CDR3 is TGTGCCATCAGTGCTGGGGGGGCCGGGAATGAGCAGTTCTTC. Amino acid sequence: CAISAGGAGNEQFF.

The chain carries TRBV7-2 and TRBJ2-1, with 8 bases that match TRBD2. This CDR3 spans 14 amino acids. Trimming removed 8 bases from V and 2 bases from J; junction bases left unmatched: 5. Germline V gene lookup returns CDR1 SGHTA and CDR2 FQGNSA. CDR3 nucleotide sequence: TGTGCCAGCTTGACGGGGGGGCCCTACAATGAGCAGTTCTTC. This sequence encodes CASLTGGPYNEQFF. The complete variable domain, with remaining parts taken from reference TRBV7-2 and TRBJ2-1, reads GAGVSQSPSNKVTEKGKDVELRCDPISGHTALYWYRQSLGQGLEFLIYFQGNSAPDKSGLPSDRFSAERTGGSVSTLTIQRTQQEDSAVYLCASLTGGPYNEQFFGPGTRLTVL.

The chain uses TRBV7-2 and TRBJ2-5; 7 nucleotides agree with TRBD1. The CDR3 is made up of 15 amino acids. V lost 3 bases to trimming and J lost 4 bases; unmatched junction nucleotides: 8. Germline CDR1 SGHTA, CDR2 FQGNSA. CDR3 loop: CASSFQGGRGETQYF. The CDR3 DNA reads as TGTGCCAGCAGCTTCCAAGGGGGCAGGGGAGAGACCCAGTACTTC.

This clonotype was seen at least ten times. V gene TRBV20-1 combines with J gene TRBJ2-1; possible D gene TRBD2, 7 bases. The germline V gene has CDR1 DFQATT and CDR2 SNEGSKA (reference sequence). CDR3 length equals 14 residues. V shed 6 bases and J shed 4 bases, with 16 bases lying between them. CDR3 nucleotides: TGCAGTGCCACTCGGGGGGCCGGGTACAATGAGCAGTTCTTC. This codes for CSATRGAGYNEQFF.

In this sample, this clonotype turned up a few times. The J gene is TRBJ2-2, the V gene TRBV7-2; tentatively, D is TRBD1 (6 bases). Germline V gene sequence: CDR1 SGHTA, CDR2 FQGNSA. The CDR3 is 16 amino acids. Trimming removed 2 bases at V and 0 bases at J, with 10 bases between. CDR3 coding DNA: TGTGCCAGCAGCTTAAGGGCAGGGGCGAACACCGGGGAGCTGTTTTTT. Translated, it gives CASSLRAGANTGELFF.

For the CDR3, the DNA is TGTGCCAGCAGCTTAGTGGGGGGTGGCAATGAGCAGTTCTTC. Translated: CASSLVGGGNEQFF. The chain is built from TRBV7-8 and TRBJ2-1; perhaps TRBD2 as D (6 bases). The CDR3 runs 14 residues. Looked up from germline, CDR1 is SGHVS and CDR2 is FQNEAQ. The germline V and J ends were trimmed by 1 base and 6 bases, with 10 bases remaining between them.

This clonotype was seen a handful of times. This chain connects TRBV18 to TRBJ1-1, with 8 bases fitting TRBD1. The CDR3 loop spans 14 amino acids. J was trimmed by 1 base and V by 5 bases; bases with no gene match: 3. Germline CDR1 and CDR2: KGHSH and LQKENI. The CDR3 is CASSLGQENTEAFF. In nucleotides, the CDR3 is TGTGCCAGCTCATTGGGACAGGAGAACACTGAAGCTTTCTTT.

This clonotype was seen many times. The chain employs TRBV27 and TRBJ1-2; D gene unclear. Per the germline V gene, CDR1 is MNHEY and CDR2 is SMNVEV (reference sequence). Deletions cut 3 bases from V and 2 bases from J, with 13 bases between. The length of the CDR3 is 15 residues. The CDR3 DNA is TGTGCCAGCAGTTTTTCCCAGACCCCGAACTATGGCTACACCTTC. Protein product: CASSFSQTPNYGYTF.

This clonotype was found a few times. The chain couples TRBV14 to TRBJ2-6; D gene unclear. From germline, CDR1 is SGHDN and CDR2 FVKESK. The V end lost 3 bases, the J end lost 0 bases, and 3 bases lay between the germline ends. This CDR3 has 14 amino acids. The CDR3 nucleotides are TGTGCCAGCAGCCAGGCCTCTGGGGCCAACGTCCTGACTTTC. It encodes CASSQASGANVLTF.

This clonotype was picked up a small number of times. The rearrangement uses TRBV10-2 and TRBJ1-5; D ambiguous. With 4 bases removed from V and 4 bases from J, the gap between germline ends came to 11 bases. This CDR3 is built from 14 residues. CDR1 is WSHSY and CDR2 is SAAADI in the germline V gene. The CDR3 loop is CASSGGPLNQPQHF. Here the CDR3 DNA reads TGCGCCAGCAGTGGTGGCCCCTTAAATCAGCCCCAGCATTTT.

V is TRBV6-5 and J is TRBJ1-4; tentatively, D is TRBD1 (6 bases). Germline CDR1 is MNHEY and CDR2 is SVGAGI. The CDR3 runs to 15 residues. V lost 0 bases and J lost 3, with 8 bases in between. DNA for the CDR3: TGTGCCAGCAGTTACTCTTCAGGGGCTAATGAAAAACTGTTTTTT. Translation: CASSYSSGANEKLFF.

This clonotype was recorded a few times. This chain links TRBV6-5 with TRBJ1-1; 7 bases agree with TRBD1. This CDR3 has 15 residues. CDR1 is MNHEY, CDR2 SVGAGI, per germline. J was trimmed by 0 bases and V by 5 bases; bases with no gene match: 6. CDR3 sequence (DNA): TGTGCCAGCAGTACTCCGACAGGGCTGAACACTGAAGCTTTCTTT. It translates to CASSTPTGLNTEAFF.

CDR3 DNA sequence: TGTGCCAGCAGTTATACTAGGCATGAGCAGTTCTTC. This sequence encodes CASSYTRHEQFF. The chain joins TRBV6-2 or TRBV6-3 to TRBJ2-1; D is possibly TRBD2 (5 bases). The CDR3 length is 12 residues. In germline, CDR1 is MNHEY, CDR2 SVGEGT. V was clipped by 3 bases and J by 8 bases, with 8 bases between them.

The rearrangement uses TRBV6-2 or TRBV6-3 and TRBJ2-2; TRBD2 matches 9 bases. The CDR3 loop spans 16 amino acids. Germline CDR1 MNHEY, CDR2 SVGEGT. J was trimmed by 5 bases and V by 10 bases; bases with no gene match: 14. The CDR3 loop reads CATTAAASGTTGELFF. CDR3 in DNA: TGTGCCACCACTGCAGCGGCTAGCGGGACGACCGGGGAGCTGTTTTTT.

There are many counts of this clonotype. In DNA, the CDR3 is TGCAGTGCTAGAGCGCCTAACACTGAAGCTTTCTTT. This translates into CSARAPNTEAFF. V and J are TRBV20-1 and TRBJ1-1; D is unresolved. V shed 1 base and J shed 2 bases, with 5 bases lying between them. Germline V gene sequence: CDR1 DFQATT, CDR2 SNEGSKA (reference sequence). The CDR3 runs 12 residues.